These 5 T cell receptor beta chains were all obtained from the same sample, sequenced in a study of cytomegalovirus exposure and HLA in healthy donors. Researchers ran the PCR with 60 Vbeta and 13 Jbeta primers. Using immunoSEQ multiplex PCR, the repertoire was profiled, and TCRdb retains in-frame clones only, with some absent. Listed are approximately 45,000 clones; around 17% falls within the top ten. The sample comprised PBMCs. The receptors come from a male donor in good health and CMV-seronegative.

The rearrangement links TRBV9 to TRBJ2-5; TRBD2 agrees at 7 bases. The CDR3 runs to 13 residues. From germline, CDR1 is SGDLS and CDR2 YYNGEE. J was trimmed by 9 bases and V by 0 bases; bases with no gene match: 5. CDR3 protein: CASSVGRGSPQYF. For the CDR3, the DNA is TGTGCCAGCAGCGTAGGTCGCGGGAGTCCCCAGTACTTC.

The rearrangement links TRBV6-6 to TRBJ2-5; TRBD1 might be the D (5 bases). Germline-derived CDR1 and CDR2 are MNHNY and SVGAGI (reference sequence). Trimming shortened V by 4 bases and J by 2 bases, and 8 bases separated the two germline ends. The CDR3 runs to 13 residues. CDR3 sequence: CASSWTTQETQYF. CDR3 DNA: TGTGCCAGCAGTTGGACAACACAAGAGACCCAGTACTTC.

The rearrangement uses TRBV2 and TRBJ1-1, with TRBD1 matching 11 bases. Germline trimming cut 8 bases from V and 4 bases from J; bases unmatched to any gene: 3. Germline V gives CDR1 SNHLY, CDR2 FYNNEI. The CDR3 is 13 residues long. DNA for the CDR3: TGTGCCAGCCGGGACAGGGGGAGCACTGAAGCTTTCTTT. It encodes CASRDRGSTEAFF.

This sequence joins TRBV30 and TRBJ2-3; D is possibly TRBD1 (6 bases). V lost 3 bases and J lost 5, with 15 bases in between. Germline values: CDR1 GTSNPN, CDR2 SVGIG (reference sequence). CDR3 length: 14 amino acids. The CDR3 bases are TGTGCCTGGAGACCGGGACACACCGGAGATACGCAGTATTTT. It is translated as CAWRPGHTGDTQYF.

V usage is TRBV2 and J usage is TRBJ1-2; 8 nucleotides match TRBD1. Trimming at V came to 7 bases and at J to 7 bases, leaving 8 bases not matched to a gene. Germline V gene lookup returns CDR1 SNHLY and CDR2 FYNNEI. This CDR3 is built from 13 residues. Here the CDR3 DNA reads TGTGCCAGCACGGTCGAACAGGGGGGTGGCTACACCTTC. This gives the protein CASTVEQGGGYTF. The full variable domain, with the rest looked up from reference TRBV2 and TRBJ1-2, is EPEVTQTPSHQVTQMGQEVILRCVPISNHLYFYWYRQILGQKVEFLVSFYNNEISEKSEIFDDQFSVERPDGSNFTLKIRSTKLEDSAMYFCASTVEQGGGYTFGSGTRLTVV.